A single sample is the source of the 2 T cell receptor beta chains below, sequenced in a study of CD4 and CD8 cells across lung adenocarcinoma regions. Each CDR3 protein is one row after TCRdb ran MiXCR on the PCR reads. The sample has 7,000 or so distinct CDR3 sequences, roughly 57% seen once. The sample was CD8+ T cells from the center of a lung tumor. The source of these receptors is a male donor with lung adenocarcinoma. The CD4 and CD8 labels of this study may be unreliable.

By sample fraction, this clonotype is medium-sized. The chain links TRBV10-2 to TRBJ2-5; D is unresolved. The DNA end is a closer match to TRBJ2-7, so the J assignment may be wrong. The germline V gene has CDR1 WSHSY and CDR2 SAAADI. This CDR3 comprises 14 residues. The CDR3: CASSSRIPMYEQYF. CDR3 sequence (DNA): TGCGCCAGCAGCTCCCGAATTCCCATGTACGAGCAGTACTTC.

This chain connects TRBV19 to TRBJ2-3; TRBD2 agrees at 9 bases. Germline CDR1 LNHDA, CDR2 SQIVND (reference sequence). V shed 5 bases and J 3 bases; nucleotides not matched to a gene: 6. The length of the CDR3 is 15 residues. This CDR3 reads CASSSRAGGTDTQYF. The CDR3 bases are TGTGCCAGTAGTTCGCGAGCGGGGGGAACAGATACGCAGTATTTT. Variable domain in full (rest from reference TRBV19 and TRBJ2-3): DGGITQSPKYLFRKEGQNVTLSCEQNLNHDAMYWYRQDPGQGLRLIYYSQIVNDFQKGDIAEGYSVSREKKESFPLTVTSAQKNPTAFYLCASSSRAGGTDTQYFGPGTRLTVL.